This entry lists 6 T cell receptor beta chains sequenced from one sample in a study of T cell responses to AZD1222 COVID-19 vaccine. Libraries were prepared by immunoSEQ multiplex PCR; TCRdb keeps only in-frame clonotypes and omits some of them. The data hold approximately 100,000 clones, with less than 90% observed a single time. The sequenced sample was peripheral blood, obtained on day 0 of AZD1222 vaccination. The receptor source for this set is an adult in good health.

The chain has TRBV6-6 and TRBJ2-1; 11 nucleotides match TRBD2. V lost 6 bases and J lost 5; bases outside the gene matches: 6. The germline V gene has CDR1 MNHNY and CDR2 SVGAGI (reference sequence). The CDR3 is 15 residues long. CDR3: CASRDGTSGNNEQFF. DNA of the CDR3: TGTGCCAGCAGGGATGGGACTAGCGGAAACAATGAGCAGTTCTTC.

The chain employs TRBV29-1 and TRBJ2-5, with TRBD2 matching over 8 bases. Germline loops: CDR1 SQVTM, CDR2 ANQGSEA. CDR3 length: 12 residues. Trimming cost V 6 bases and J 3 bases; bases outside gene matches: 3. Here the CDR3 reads CSVAGVEETQYF. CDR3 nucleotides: TGCAGCGTAGCGGGGGTAGAAGAGACCCAGTACTTC. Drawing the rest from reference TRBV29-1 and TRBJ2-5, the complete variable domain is SAVISQKPSRDICQRGTSLTIQCQVDSQVTMMFWYRQQPGQSLTLIATANQGSEATYESGFVIDKFPISRPNLTFSTLTVSNMSPEDSSIYLCSVAGVEETQYFGPGTRLLVL.

The CDR3 nucleotides are TGTGCCAGCTCAGCGAGACTAGTTGGGCAAGAGACCCAGTACTTC. Translating gives CASSARLVGQETQYF. The gene calls are TRBV18 and TRBJ2-5; D is possibly TRBD2 (6 bases). The germline V gene has CDR1 KGHSH and CDR2 LQKENI. This CDR3 has 15 residues. Trimming took off 5 bases at V and 2 bases at J, with 15 bases between the two ends.

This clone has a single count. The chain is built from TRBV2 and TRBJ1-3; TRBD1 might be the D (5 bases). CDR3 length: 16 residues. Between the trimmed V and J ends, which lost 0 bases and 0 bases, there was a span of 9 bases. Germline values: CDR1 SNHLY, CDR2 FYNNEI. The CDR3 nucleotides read TGTGCCAGCAGTGAAGCCCGGGGGAGCTCTGGAAACACCATATATTTT. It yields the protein CASSEARGSSGNTIYF.

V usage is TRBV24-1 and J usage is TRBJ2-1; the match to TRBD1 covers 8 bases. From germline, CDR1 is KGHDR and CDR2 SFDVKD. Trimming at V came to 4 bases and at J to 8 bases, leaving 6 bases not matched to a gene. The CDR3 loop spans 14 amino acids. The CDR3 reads CATSDRQGSDEQFF. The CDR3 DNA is TGTGCCACCAGTGACCGACAGGGGTCGGATGAGCAGTTCTTC.

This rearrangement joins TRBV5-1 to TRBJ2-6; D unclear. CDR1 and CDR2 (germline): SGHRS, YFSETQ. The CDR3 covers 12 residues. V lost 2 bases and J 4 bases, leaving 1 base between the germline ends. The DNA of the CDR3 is TGCGCCAGCAGCTTCGGGGCCAACGTCCTGACTTTC. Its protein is CASSFGANVLTF.